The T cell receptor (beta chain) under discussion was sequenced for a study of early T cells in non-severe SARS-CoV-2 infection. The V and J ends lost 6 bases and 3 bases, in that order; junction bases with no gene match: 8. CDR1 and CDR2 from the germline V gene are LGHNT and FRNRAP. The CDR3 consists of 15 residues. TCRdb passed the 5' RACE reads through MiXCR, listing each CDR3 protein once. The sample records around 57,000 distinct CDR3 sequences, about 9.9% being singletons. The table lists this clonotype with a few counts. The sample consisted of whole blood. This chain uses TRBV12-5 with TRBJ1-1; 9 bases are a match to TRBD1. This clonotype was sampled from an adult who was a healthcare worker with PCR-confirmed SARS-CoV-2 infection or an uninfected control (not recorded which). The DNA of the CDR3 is TGTGCTAGTGGGGATCCTACAGGGGGCTACACTGAAGCTTTCTTT. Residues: CASGDPTGGYTEAFF.